This T cell receptor (beta chain) stems from a study of blood T cell repertoires in COVID-19. Overall study: Whether acute or convalescent, the COVID-19 samples came from the United States, Italy and Spain. Sample material is recorded as cDNA or gDNA derived from T cells, B-cell-depleted T cells, or PBMCs.

The CDR3 extends over 18 amino acids. The J segment lost 4 bases and the V segment lost 0 bases, leaving 9 bases of the junction unmatched. Germline V gives CDR1 LGHNA, CDR2 YNFKEQ. In the authors' methods: Reference gene primer amplification gave estimated nucleated cell counts. Some clones are missing from TCRdb's copy, which holds only in-frame ones; the method was immunoSEQ multiplex PCR. The D gene and trimming were derived from the DNA, and the V and J assignments and clone size from that table. Here the sample spans about 87,000 clones, 87% being singletons. Sequenced material: peripheral blood. The sequence was collected from a human donor with acute or convalescent COVID-19. The donor label of this sample is uncertain. The gene calls are TRBV4-2 and TRBJ2-5; 12 nucleotides match TRBD2. Written as DNA, the CDR3 is TGTGCCAGCAGCCAAGATGGGCTAGCGGGGGGGAGGGGAGAGACCCAGTACTTC. It encodes CASSQDGLAGGRGETQYF.